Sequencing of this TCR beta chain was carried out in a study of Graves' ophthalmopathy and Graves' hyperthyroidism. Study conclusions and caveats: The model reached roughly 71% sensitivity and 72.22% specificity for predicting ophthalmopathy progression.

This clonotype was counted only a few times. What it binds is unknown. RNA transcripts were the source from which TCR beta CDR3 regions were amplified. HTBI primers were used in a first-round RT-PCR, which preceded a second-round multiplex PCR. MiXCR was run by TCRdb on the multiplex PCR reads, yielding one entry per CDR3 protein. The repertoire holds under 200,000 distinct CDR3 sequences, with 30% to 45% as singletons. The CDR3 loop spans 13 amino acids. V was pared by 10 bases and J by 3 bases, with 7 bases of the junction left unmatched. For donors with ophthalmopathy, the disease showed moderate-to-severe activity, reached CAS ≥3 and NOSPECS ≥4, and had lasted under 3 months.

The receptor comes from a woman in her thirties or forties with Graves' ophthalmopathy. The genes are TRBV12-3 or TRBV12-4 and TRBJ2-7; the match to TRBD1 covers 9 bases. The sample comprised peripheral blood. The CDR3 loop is CATDGDRDYEQYF. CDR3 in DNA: TGTGCCACCGACGGGGACAGGGACTACGAGCAGTACTTC.